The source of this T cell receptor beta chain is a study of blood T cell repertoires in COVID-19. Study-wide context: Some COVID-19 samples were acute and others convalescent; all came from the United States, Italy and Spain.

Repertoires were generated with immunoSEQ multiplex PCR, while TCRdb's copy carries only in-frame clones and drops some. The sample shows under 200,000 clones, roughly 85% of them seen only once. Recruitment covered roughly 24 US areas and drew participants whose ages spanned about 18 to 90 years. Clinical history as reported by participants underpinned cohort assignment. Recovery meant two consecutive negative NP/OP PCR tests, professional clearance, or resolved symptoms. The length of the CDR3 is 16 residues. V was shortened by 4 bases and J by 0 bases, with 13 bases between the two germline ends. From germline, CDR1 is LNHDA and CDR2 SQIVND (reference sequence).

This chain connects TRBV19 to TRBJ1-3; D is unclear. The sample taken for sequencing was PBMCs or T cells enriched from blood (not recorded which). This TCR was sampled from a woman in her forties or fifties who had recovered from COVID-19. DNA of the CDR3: TGTGCCAGTAGTACCCGCGGTGGCAGCTCTGGAAACACCATATATTTT. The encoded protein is CASSTRGGSSGNTIYF.